Listed below are T cell receptor beta chains from one sample, sequenced in a study of T cells expressing NK-cell markers. Reanalyzing the 5' RACE reads, TCRdb keeps one entry per CDR3 protein, without DNA. Recorded for this sample: some 440,000 distinct CDR3 sequences. Sequencing was performed on blood T cells: a sorted CD56 or NKG2C T cell subset, CD4+ or CD8+ T cells, or bulk PBMC T cells (not recorded which). The receptor source for this set is a woman aged 45-60 years in good health. The CDR3 runs from the conserved cysteine through the conserved F or W.

TRBJ1-1 | TRBV3-1 | CASSQGNKGAAGAFF
TRBJ2-1 | TRBV4-2 | CASSQSRKDRFF
TRBJ1-2 | TRBV30 | CAWSVFTRGILGYTF
TRBJ1-5 | TRBV5-8 | CASPTVLGNQPQHF
TRBJ2-3 | TRBV5-1 | CASSFYPQTSGLTDTQYF
TRBJ2-1 | TRBV7-8 | CASTLVGRIYNEQFF
TRBJ2-1 | TRBV4-2 | CASSQERREVQFF
TRBJ1-1 | TRBV24-1 | CATSDLDSLNTEAFF
TRBJ1-4 | TRBV20-1 | CSARVELGLRGIEKLFF
TRBJ2-2 | TRBV12-3/TRBV12-4 | CASSFWASGRATNTGELFF
TRBJ1-5 | TRBV5-1 | CASSSELGRQPQHF
TRBJ1-6 | TRBV24-1 | CATSDGRRADNSPLHF
TRBJ2-6 | TRBV5-1 | CASRLGQGLSGANVLTF
TRBJ2-1 | TRBV12-3/TRBV12-4 | CASSLSGSGRQFF